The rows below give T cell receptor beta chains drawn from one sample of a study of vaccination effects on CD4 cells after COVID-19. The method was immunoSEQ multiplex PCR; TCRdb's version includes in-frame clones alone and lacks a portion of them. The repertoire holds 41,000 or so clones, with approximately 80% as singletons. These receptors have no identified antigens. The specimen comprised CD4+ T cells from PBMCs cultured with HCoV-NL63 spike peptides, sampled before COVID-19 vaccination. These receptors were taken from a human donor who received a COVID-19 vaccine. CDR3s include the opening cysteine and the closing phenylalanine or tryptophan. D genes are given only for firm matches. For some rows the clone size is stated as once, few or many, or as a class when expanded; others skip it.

CDR3: CASSPGLAGETQYF
DNA: TGTGCCAGCAGCCCGGGACTAGCGGGGGAGACCCAGTACTTC
V: TRBV5-4
J: TRBJ2-5
size: NA
D: TRBD2

CDR3: CASSYSPGQDGNTIYF
DNA: TGTGCCAGCAGTTACTCTCCGGGACAGGATGGAAACACCATATATTTT
V: TRBV6-6
J: TRBJ1-3
size: NA
D: TRBD1

CDR3: CASSSQGGASLYGYTF
DNA: TGTGCCAGCAGTTCCCAAGGGGGGGCTAGTCTGTATGGCTACACCTTC
V: TRBV6-6
J: TRBJ1-2
size: NA
D: NA

CDR3: CASTDLGGETQYF
DNA: TGCGCCAGCACCGACCTGGGTGGAGAGACCCAGTACTTC
V: TRBV10-2
J: TRBJ2-5
size: NA
D: NA

CDR3: CASSQGLARQFF
DNA: TGTGCCAGCAGCCAAGGGCTGGCGCGGCAGTTCTTC
V: TRBV3-1/TRBV3-2
J: TRBJ2-1
size: NA
D: NA

CDR3: CASSKQVNTGELFF
DNA: TGCGCCAGCAGCAAACAGGTGAACACCGGGGAGCTGTTTTTT
V: TRBV5-1
J: TRBJ2-2
size: NA
D: NA

CDR3: CASSQRGITEAFF
DNA: TGTGCCAGCTCTCAAAGGGGGATCACTGAAGCTTTCTTT
V: TRBV18
J: TRBJ1-1
size: once
D: NA

CDR3: CASSRTGLATNTGELFF
DNA: TGCGCCAGCAGCAGAACCGGACTAGCGACGAACACCGGGGAGCTGTTTTTT
V: TRBV5-1
J: TRBJ2-2
size: once
D: TRBD2

CDR3: CASNSRETEAFF
DNA: TGTGCCAGCAACTCTAGGGAAACTGAAGCTTTCTTT
V: TRBV6-5
J: TRBJ1-1
size: NA
D: NA

CDR3: CASSPHGQGMNTEAFF
DNA: TGTGCCAGCAGCCCCCACGGACAGGGTATGAACACTGAAGCTTTCTTT
V: TRBV3-1/TRBV3-2
J: TRBJ1-1
size: NA
D: TRBD1

CDR3: CASSDDPGSEAFF
DNA: TGTGCCAGCAGTGACGACCCGGGGTCGGAAGCTTTCTTT
V: TRBV6-1
J: TRBJ1-1
size: NA
D: NA

CDR3: CASRDDGTRDTQYF
DNA: TGTGCCAGCAGGGACGACGGGACAAGAGATACGCAGTATTTT
V: TRBV6-5
J: TRBJ2-3
size: NA
D: NA

CDR3: CASSLSGITETQYF
DNA: TGTGCCAGCAGTTTATCGGGGATAACGGAGACCCAGTACTTC
V: TRBV28
J: TRBJ2-5
size: NA
D: NA

CDR3: CASSLQGNGEKLFF
DNA: TGTGCCAGCTCACTACAGGGGAATGGCGAAAAACTGTTTTTT
V: TRBV18
J: TRBJ1-4
size: NA
D: TRBD1

CDR3: CATSTGGGSNQPQHF
DNA: TGTGCCACCAGCACAGGAGGGGGCAGCAATCAGCCCCAGCATTTT
V: TRBV15
J: TRBJ1-5
size: few
D: TRBD1

CDR3: CASRMTGAGEKLFF
DNA: TGTGCCAGCAGGATGACAGGGGCGGGTGAAAAACTGTTTTTT
V: TRBV5-8
J: TRBJ1-4
size: once
D: TRBD1

CDR3: CASSLGTSDVNTQYF
DNA: TGCGCCAGCAGCCTAGGGACTAGCGACGTCAATACGCAGTATTTT
V: TRBV5-1
J: TRBJ2-3
size: NA
D: TRBD2

CDR3: CARDRDVGIEQFF
DNA: TGTGCCAGGGACCGGGACGTGGGCATTGAGCAGTTCTTC
V: TRBV12-3/TRBV12-4
J: TRBJ2-1
size: few
D: NA

CDR3: CASNKRGATNYGYTF
DNA: TGTGCCAGCAACAAGAGGGGGGCCACAAACTATGGCTACACCTTC
V: TRBV2
J: TRBJ1-2
size: NA
D: NA

CDR3: CASSPNRGQETQYF
DNA: TGTGCCAGCTCACCTAATCGGGGCCAAGAGACCCAGTACTTC
V: TRBV18
J: TRBJ2-5
size: NA
D: NA

CDR3: CASSSNRGNQPQHF
DNA: TGTGCCAGCAGTTCAAACAGGGGCAATCAGCCCCAGCATTTT
V: TRBV6-5
J: TRBJ1-5
size: few
D: NA

CDR3: CASSIGLPGVTNEKLFF
DNA: TGTGCCAGTAGTATAGGACTGCCGGGGGTAACTAATGAAAAACTGTTTTTT
V: TRBV19
J: TRBJ1-4
size: NA
D: NA

CDR3: CATSDPGGTDTQYF
DNA: TGTGCCACCAGTGATCCAGGGGGCACAGATACGCAGTATTTT
V: TRBV24-1
J: TRBJ2-3
size: NA
D: NA

CDR3: CASSLGGDHNEKLFF
DNA: TGTGCCAGCAGCTTAGGGGGGGATCACAATGAAAAACTGTTTTTT
V: TRBV13
J: TRBJ1-4
size: NA
D: NA

CDR3: CAISERLGASSGNTIYF
DNA: TGTGCCATCAGTGAAAGACTGGGGGCCTCCTCTGGAAACACCATATATTTT
V: TRBV10-3
J: TRBJ1-3
size: once
D: NA

CDR3: CASSLNSQGQETQYF
DNA: TGTGCCAGCAGCTTAAACTCTCAGGGGCAAGAGACCCAGTACTTC
V: TRBV11-2
J: TRBJ2-5
size: NA
D: NA

CDR3: CASRRQGYTDTQYF
DNA: TGTGCCAGCAGGCGACAGGGTTACACAGATACGCAGTATTTT
V: TRBV6-5
J: TRBJ2-3
size: once
D: TRBD1

CDR3: CASSLDRVRETQYF
DNA: TGTGCCAGCAGCTTGGACAGGGTCAGGGAGACCCAGTACTTC
V: TRBV5-4
J: TRBJ2-5
size: once
D: NA

CDR3: CASTDSSQPQHF
DNA: TGTGCCAGCACCGACAGTAGTCAGCCCCAGCATTTT
V: TRBV6-6
J: TRBJ1-5
size: once
D: NA

CDR3: CASSLQVGVTDTQYF
DNA: TGCGCCAGCAGCTTGCAAGTGGGGGTCACAGATACGCAGTATTTT
V: TRBV5-1
J: TRBJ2-3
size: NA
D: NA

CDR3: CASSESVVTGELFF
DNA: TGCGCCAGCAGTGAGTCGGTGGTCACCGGGGAGCTGTTTTTT
V: TRBV10-1
J: TRBJ2-2
size: NA
D: NA

CDR3: CASSVGGSSHYGYTF
DNA: TGTGCCAGCAGCGTAGGGGGCAGTTCGCACTATGGCTACACCTTC
V: TRBV9
J: TRBJ1-2
size: NA
D: NA

CDR3: CASSQVAGGRIEQFF
DNA: TGTGCCAGCAGCCAAGTAGCGGGGGGGCGAATCGAGCAGTTCTTC
V: TRBV7-8
J: TRBJ2-1
size: once
D: TRBD2

CDR3: CASSYRGGGANYGYTF
DNA: TGTGCCAGCAGTTATAGAGGTGGGGGCGCGAACTATGGCTACACCTTC
V: TRBV6-5
J: TRBJ1-2
size: NA
D: NA

CDR3: CATSDSSLQETQYF
DNA: TGTGCCACCAGTGATTCGAGCTTACAAGAGACCCAGTACTTC
V: TRBV24-1
J: TRBJ2-5
size: NA
D: NA

CDR3: CASSYSPGVEAFF
DNA: TGTGCCAGCAGTTACTCTCCGGGGGTTGAAGCTTTCTTT
V: TRBV6-2/TRBV6-3
J: TRBJ1-1
size: NA
D: NA

CDR3: CASSLGKNTEAFF
DNA: TGCGCCAGCAGCTTGGGGAAAAACACTGAAGCTTTCTTT
V: TRBV5-1
J: TRBJ1-1
size: NA
D: NA

CDR3: CASKPGGAGKTQYF
DNA: TGTGCCAGCAAACCGGGGGGGGCCGGGAAGACCCAGTACTTC
V: TRBV6-5
J: TRBJ2-5
size: NA
D: TRBD2

CDR3: CASSLTGTSPETQYF
DNA: TGCGCCAGCAGCTTAACCGGGACTAGCCCCGAGACCCAGTACTTC
V: TRBV5-1
J: TRBJ2-5
size: NA
D: TRBD2

CDR3: CASSPLGTGDIRGYGYTF
DNA: TGCGCCAGCAGCCCGCTCGGGACAGGGGATATTCGGGGCTATGGCTACACCTTC
V: TRBV4-1
J: TRBJ1-2
size: NA
D: TRBD1

CDR3: CASSLGSGLGNSPLHF
DNA: TGTGCCAGCAGCTTAGGTTCGGGATTGGGGAATTCACCCCTCCACTTT
V: TRBV11-2
J: TRBJ1-6
size: NA
D: NA

CDR3: CAISEFSQGSKNIQYF
DNA: TGTGCCATCAGTGAGTTCTCCCAGGGGTCCAAAAACATTCAGTACTTC
V: TRBV10-3
J: TRBJ2-4
size: NA
D: NA

CDR3: CASTGQSTDTQYF
DNA: TGTGCCAGCACTGGACAGAGCACAGATACGCAGTATTTT
V: TRBV18
J: TRBJ2-3
size: NA
D: NA

CDR3: CATSGTRTNQPQHF
DNA: TGTGCCACCAGTGGGACCAGGACGAATCAGCCCCAGCATTTT
V: TRBV24-1
J: TRBJ1-5
size: NA
D: NA

CDR3: CASSLEGAGLFGYTF
DNA: TGTGCCAGCAGCTTGGAGGGGGCAGGGTTATTTGGCTACACCTTC
V: TRBV5-4
J: TRBJ1-2
size: NA
D: TRBD1

CDR3: CASSVTGTGIYNEQFF
DNA: TGTGCCAGCAGCGTGACCGGGACAGGGATCTACAATGAGCAGTTCTTC
V: TRBV28
J: TRBJ2-1
size: NA
D: TRBD1

CDR3: CASSETSGRGGLADTQYF
DNA: TGTGCCAGCAGTGAAACCAGCGGGCGGGGTGGTCTAGCAGATACGCAGTATTTT
V: TRBV6-1
J: TRBJ2-3
size: NA
D: NA

CDR3: CASSPFLTDTQYF
DNA: TGTGCCAGCTCACCATTTCTCACAGATACGCAGTATTTT
V: TRBV18
J: TRBJ2-3
size: NA
D: NA